A single sample is the source of the 16 T cell receptor beta chains below, sequenced in a study of identical twins. TCRdb re-analysed the 5' RACE reads in MiXCR, keeping a single row per CDR3 protein. The sample yields about 520,000 distinct CDR3 sequences, approximately 22% seen once. These data were also reused for a study on T cells expressing NK-cell markers.

Source material: CD4+ T cells sorted from blood. These TCRs come from a woman under 30 in good health.

The chain recombines TRBV6-2 or TRBV6-3 with TRBJ2-1; D uncertain. V was shortened by 0 bases and J by 8 bases, with 8 bases between the two germline ends. This CDR3 region has 13 residues. Per the germline V gene, CDR1 is MNHEY and CDR2 is SVGEGT. In nucleotides, the CDR3 is TGTGCCAGCAGTTACTCGAAGCGCTATGAGCAGTTCTTC. Its protein product is CASSYSKRYEQFF.

This clonotype was seen a handful of times. The V call is TRBV2, the J call TRBJ2-7; 9 bases align to TRBD2. CDR1 and CDR2 (germline): SNHLY, FYNNEI. CDR3 size: 14 residues. The trim removed 5 bases at V and 3 bases at J, leaving 5 bases unmatched. The DNA for the CDR3 is TGTGCCAGCAGTCTCCGGACTAGCGTCTACGAGCAGTACTTC. Residues: CASSLRTSVYEQYF.

The J gene is TRBJ2-7, the V gene TRBV5-6; no reliable D call. This CDR3 contains 16 residues. Germline values: CDR1 SGHDT, CDR2 YYEEEE. The V end lost 1 base, the J end lost 2 bases, and 16 bases lay between the germline ends. DNA of the CDR3: TGTGCCAGCAGCTTGTGGACCATACTAAGGACCTACGAGCAGTACTTC. Translating it yields CASSLWTILRTYEQYF.

The J gene is TRBJ2-4, the V gene TRBV5-6, with 7 bases lining up with TRBD2. The CDR3 totals 16 residues. Germline trimming cut 3 bases from V and 0 bases from J; bases unmatched to any gene: 6. CDR1 and CDR2 (germline): SGHDT, YYEEEE. CDR3 coding DNA: TGTGCCAGCAGCTCCCTAGCGGATCTAGCCAAAAACATTCAGTACTTC. Translating gives CASSSLADLAKNIQYF.

The V and J genes are TRBV20-1 and TRBJ2-7, with 7 nucleotides matching TRBD2. Looked up from germline, CDR1 is DFQATT and CDR2 is SNEGSKA (reference sequence). The CDR3 is 13 amino acids. The V segment lost 3 bases and the J segment 8 bases; nucleotides outside the gene matches: 10. The CDR3 sequence: CSASFGGGRQQYF. The CDR3 nucleotides read TGCAGTGCTAGTTTTGGGGGAGGGCGGCAGCAGTACTTC.

This clonotype was observed a handful of times. The J gene is TRBJ1-2, the V gene TRBV6-1, with D perhaps TRBD1 (6 bases). V dropped 7 bases and J dropped 7 bases, with 19 bases sitting between them. The germline V gene encodes CDR1 MNHNS and CDR2 SASEGT. The CDR3 runs 14 residues. DNA of the CDR3: TGTGCCAGCAACCAACCCTCCGGACAGTCTGGCTACACCTTC. This gives the protein CASNQPSGQSGYTF.

This chain connects TRBV5-8 to TRBJ1-2; D is ambiguous. The V end lost 2 bases, the J end lost 0 bases, and 5 bases lay between the germline ends. CDR3 length: 13 amino acids. Germline V gene sequence: CDR1 SGHTS, CDR2 YDEGEE. This chain's CDR3 is CASSFEANYGYTF. DNA for the CDR3: TGTGCCAGCAGCTTTGAGGCTAACTATGGCTACACCTTC.

This chain links TRBV30 with TRBJ1-1; D unresolved. V lost 6 bases to trimming and J lost 11 bases, with 16 bases between them. This CDR3 has 11 amino acids. The germline gives CDR1 GTSNPN, CDR2 SVGIG (reference sequence). CDR3 DNA sequence: TGTGCCTGCAAAGGAGGAGGGAACGCTTTCTTT. Translating gives CACKGGGNAFF.

The chain employs TRBV20-1 and TRBJ2-1; 8 bases are shared with TRBD1. The germline gives CDR1 DFQATT, CDR2 SNEGSKA (reference sequence). CDR3 length: 13 amino acids. The V segment lost 6 bases and the J segment 4 bases; nucleotides outside the gene matches: 5. The DNA for the CDR3 is TGCAGTGCAACGACAGGGGCGTACAATGAGCAGTTCTTC. This encodes CSATTGAYNEQFF.

This clonotype was counted between two and nine times. The chain joins TRBV5-1 to TRBJ2-4; perhaps TRBD2 as D (6 bases). The V gene lost 4 bases and the J gene lost 7 bases, with 15 bases spanning the gap. The CDR3 loop spans 14 amino acids. The germline V gene has CDR1 SGHRS and CDR2 YFSETQ. The CDR3 DNA follows: TGCGCCAGCAGCGCGGGGACTGAGGGGAACATTCAGTACTTC. This codes for CASSAGTEGNIQYF.

In this sample, this clonotype turned up a few times. The J gene is TRBJ2-3, the V gene TRBV5-1, with D tentatively TRBD1 or TRBD2 (5 bases each). V was shortened by 6 bases and J by 0 bases, with 8 bases between the two germline ends. Germline values: CDR1 SGHRS, CDR2 YFSETQ. The CDR3 length is 13 residues. CDR3 nucleotides: TGCGCCAGCACGGGACCTAGCACAGATACGCAGTATTTT. This translates into CASTGPSTDTQYF.

The chain has TRBV10-3 and TRBJ1-2, with 7 bases that match TRBD1. Germline V lookup: CDR1 ENHRY, CDR2 SYGVKD. V was clipped by 4 bases and J by 4 bases; unmatched bases: 12. The CDR3 has 16 residues. CDR3 in DNA: TGTGCCATCAGTGCCTCCGGGGACAGACTGGGCTATGGCTACACCTTC. This codes for CAISASGDRLGYGYTF.

In its sample, this clonotype was seen a few times. The chain's CDR3 is CASSSGQGSYGYTF. CDR3 DNA sequence: TGTGCCAGCAGCTCGGGACAGGGGAGCTATGGCTACACCTTC. The chain recombines TRBV13 with TRBJ1-2; 10 bases are a match to TRBD1. V lost 4 bases and J lost 4; bases outside the gene matches: 3. Looked up from germline, CDR1 is PRHDT and CDR2 is FYEKMQ (reference sequence). CDR3 size: 14 residues.

The chain recombines TRBV9 with TRBJ2-1, with D tentatively TRBD2 (6 bases). This CDR3 is 16 amino acids long. Trimming pared 4 bases from V and 4 bases from J, leaving 18 bases between. CDR1 and CDR2 from the germline V gene are SGDLS and YYNGEE. The CDR3 loop is CASSLLSGLEYNEQFF. The CDR3 DNA reads as TGTGCCAGCAGCTTGCTCTCGGGACTTGAGTACAATGAGCAGTTCTTC.

This clonotype appeared many times. V gene TRBV6-1 combines with J gene TRBJ1-3; D uncertain. V was clipped by 3 bases and J by 4 bases, with 16 bases between them. CDR3 length: 16 amino acids. The V gene's germline CDR1 is MNHNS and CDR2 SASEGT. Written as DNA, the CDR3 is TGTGCCAGCAGTGAGGCTTGGAGAAGTGGCGGAAACACCATATATTTT. As protein: CASSEAWRSGGNTIYF.

In DNA, the CDR3 is TGTGCCAGCAGCCCCTGGCGGGGGGAAAACACCGGGGAGCTGTTTTTT. As protein: CASSPWRGENTGELFF. The chain links TRBV7-6 to TRBJ2-2; 8 positions match TRBD2. The germline V gene encodes CDR1 SGHVS and CDR2 FNYEAQ. J was trimmed by 2 bases and V by 5 bases; bases with no gene match: 7. This CDR3 spans 16 amino acids.